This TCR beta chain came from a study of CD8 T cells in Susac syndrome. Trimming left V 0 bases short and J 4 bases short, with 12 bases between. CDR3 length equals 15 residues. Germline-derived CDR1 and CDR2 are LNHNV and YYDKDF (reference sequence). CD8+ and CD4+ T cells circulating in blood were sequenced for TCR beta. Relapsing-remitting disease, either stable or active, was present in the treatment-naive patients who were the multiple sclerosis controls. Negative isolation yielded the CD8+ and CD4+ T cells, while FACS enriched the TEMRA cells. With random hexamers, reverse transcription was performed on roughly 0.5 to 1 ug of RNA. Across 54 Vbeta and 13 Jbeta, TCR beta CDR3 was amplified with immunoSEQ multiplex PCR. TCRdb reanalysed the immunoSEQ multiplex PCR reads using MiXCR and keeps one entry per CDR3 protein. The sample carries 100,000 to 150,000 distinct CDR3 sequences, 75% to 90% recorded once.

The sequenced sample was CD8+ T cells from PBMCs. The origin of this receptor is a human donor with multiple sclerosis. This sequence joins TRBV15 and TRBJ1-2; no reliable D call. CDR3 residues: CATSRDQGEVYGYTF. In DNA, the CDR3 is TGTGCCACCAGCAGAGATCAAGGAGAAGTCTATGGCTACACCTTC.